The 18 T cell receptor beta chains given below trace back to one sample, sequenced in a study of T cell repertoires in cytomegalovirus infection. MiXCR, run by TCRdb on the reads, gives a single entry per CDR3 protein. Found here are around 570,000 distinct CDR3 sequences, about 40% of them singletons; the top ten hold more than 40%. Antigen specificity for these receptors is unknown. The sample here was cultured PBMCs, taken from culture after CMV antigen stimulation. The receptors here all came from a human donor in good health (CMV status not recorded). Some clones in this sample may be carry-over from other donors' samples.

This clonotype was seen only a few times. The chain employs TRBV12-3 or TRBV12-4 and TRBJ2-1, with D possibly TRBD2 on 6 matching bases. CDR3 length: 14 residues. Trimming took 4 bases from V and 9 from J, leaving 16 bases between them. In DNA form, the CDR3 reads TGTGCCAGCAGTTCCCGGGGGTTGCAGCCTGAGCAGTTCTTC. Encoded protein: CASSSRGLQPEQFF.

The chain employs TRBV7-2 and TRBJ2-2, with a tentative D call TRBD2 (5 bases). Looked up from germline, CDR1 is SGHTA and CDR2 is FQGNSA. The CDR3 consists of 18 residues. With 1 base removed from V and 7 bases from J, the gap between germline ends came to 22 bases. The DNA of the CDR3 is TGTGCCAGCAGCTTAGTGGGTCGAAGGGCCATGGGGAGCGGGGAGCTGTTTTTT. Its translation: CASSLVGRRAMGSGELFF.

This clonotype has a handful of counts. The gene calls are TRBV6-2 or TRBV6-3 and TRBJ2-5, with 12 bases matching TRBD2. Germline-derived CDR1 and CDR2 are MNHEY and SVGEGT. This CDR3 is 14 amino acids long. With V trimmed by 7 bases and J by 4 bases, 4 bases remained unmatched. The CDR3 sequence: CASTQTSGRETQYF. Written as DNA, the CDR3 is TGTGCCAGCACCCAGACTAGCGGGAGAGAGACCCAGTACTTC.

This chain uses TRBV29-1 with TRBJ2-5, with 7 bases that match TRBD1. The CDR3 has 14 amino acids. Germline CDR1 SQVTM, CDR2 ANQGSEA. The trim removed 4 bases at V and 4 bases at J, leaving 9 bases unmatched. DNA of the CDR3: TGCAGCGTTGTCCTGACAGGGAGAGGAGAGACCCAGTACTTC. Its translation is CSVVLTGRGETQYF.

The chain has TRBV2 and TRBJ1-1, with a tentative D call TRBD1 (5 bases). Deletions cut 2 bases from V and 6 bases from J, with 19 bases between. This CDR3 has 16 amino acids. Germline lookup yields CDR1 SNHLY and CDR2 FYNNEI. The CDR3 nucleotides read TGTGCCAGCAGTGAACTGGGGGGACTACTAAGCCCTGAAGCTTTCTTT. Amino acids: CASSELGGLLSPEAFF.

The J gene is TRBJ1-4, the V gene TRBV5-1; D is possibly TRBD1 (5 bases). In germline, CDR1 is SGHRS, CDR2 YFSETQ. V was shortened by 7 bases and J by 2 bases, with 12 bases between the two germline ends. The CDR3 is 14 residues long. The CDR3 DNA reads as TGCGCCAGCGGATCGGGGCAGACTAATGAAAAACTGTTTTTT. Translation: CASGSGQTNEKLFF.

CDR3 in DNA: TGTGCCAGCAGCTTAGGGACAGGGATGACTTTCTTT. Its protein is CASSLGTGMTFF. The chain uses TRBV7-3 and TRBJ1-1; 9 positions match TRBD1. This CDR3 has 12 amino acids. The V and J ends lost 2 bases and 12 bases, in that order; junction bases with no gene match: 4. The germline CDR1 and CDR2 sequences are SGHTA and FQGTGA.

The chain links TRBV24-1 to TRBJ2-5, with D unresolved. This CDR3 contains 12 residues. V lost 1 base and J 5 bases, leaving 4 bases between the germline ends. CDR1 and CDR2 (germline): KGHDR, SFDVKD. The CDR3 bases are TGTGCCACCAGTGATTTAAGGGAGACCCAGTACTTC. Translation gives CATSDLRETQYF.

This chain uses TRBV27 with TRBJ2-1; TRBD2 is a possible D gene (5 bases). CDR1 is MNHEY, CDR2 SMNVEV, per germline (reference sequence). This CDR3 contains 16 residues. V lost 4 bases, J lost 8 bases, and 21 bases lay in between. The CDR3 protein is CASSSFRRDMLDEQFF. The CDR3 DNA sequence: TGTGCCAGCAGTTCCTTCAGACGGGATATGCTCGATGAGCAGTTCTTC.

The chain links TRBV7-9 to TRBJ2-6; D perhaps matches TRBD1 (6 bases). Germline V lookup: CDR1 SEHNR, CDR2 FQNEAQ (reference sequence). V was trimmed by 5 bases and J by 2 bases, leaving 22 bases between them. The CDR3 has 19 amino acids. The CDR3 spells CASSHPLEQGLTGANVLTF. In nucleotides, the CDR3 is TGTGCCAGCAGCCACCCCCTCGAGCAGGGGCTAACTGGGGCCAACGTCCTGACTTTC.

This clonotype showed up just a few times. This sequence joins TRBV7-2 and TRBJ2-5; 8 nucleotides line up with TRBD2. Trimming took 5 bases from V and 6 from J; bases not matched to a gene: 11. This CDR3 comprises 15 residues. Germline CDR1 SGHTA, CDR2 FQGNSA. In DNA form, the CDR3 reads TGTGCCAGCAGCCCCCGAGGAGCGGGAGTTCAGACCCAGTACTTC. This translates into CASSPRGAGVQTQYF. The full variable domain, its missing parts supplied by reference TRBV7-2 and TRBJ2-5, is GAGVSQSPSNKVTEKGKDVELRCDPISGHTALYWYRQSLGQGLEFLIYFQGNSAPDKSGLPSDRFSAERTGGSVSTLTIQRTQQEDSAVYLCASSPRGAGVQTQYFGPGTRLLVL.

Only a few counts were recorded for this clonotype. The CDR3 DNA sequence: TGTGCCAGCAGCCGCACCGGGACAGGGGTAGAGACCCAGTACTTC. It encodes CASSRTGTGVETQYF. The genes are TRBV3-1 and TRBJ2-5; 10 bases fit TRBD1. Germline V gene lookup returns CDR1 LGHDT and CDR2 YNNKEL (reference sequence). Losses at the gene ends were 4 bases for V and 4 bases for J; bases not matched to a gene: 6. This CDR3 spans 15 amino acids.

This clonotype appeared a few times. V is TRBV7-2 and J is TRBJ2-2; 10 bases are shared with TRBD2. Germline lookup yields CDR1 SGHTA and CDR2 FQGNSA. Trimming at V came to 5 bases and at J to 2 bases, leaving 2 bases not matched to a gene. The CDR3 is 15 amino acids. CDR3 DNA: TGTGCCAGCAGCGCTAGCGGGGGAAACACCGGGGAGCTGTTTTTT. Residues: CASSASGGNTGELFF.

The chain has TRBV12-3 or TRBV12-4 and TRBJ1-5, with 7 nucleotides matching TRBD1. There are 12 residues in the CDR3. The J segment lost 8 bases and the V segment lost 6 bases, leaving 4 bases of the junction unmatched. The CDR3 is CASSDRAEPQHF. The DNA for the CDR3 is TGTGCCAGCAGCGACAGGGCCGAGCCCCAGCATTTT.

V usage is TRBV18 and J usage is TRBJ1-5; possibly TRBD1 for D (5 bases). Trimming took 3 bases from V and 0 from J, leaving 12 bases between them. Germline V gives CDR1 KGHSH, CDR2 LQKENI. The CDR3 runs to 16 residues. The CDR3 DNA sequence: TGTGCCAGCTCACCCTCCGGGGGTTATAGCAATCAGCCCCAGCATTTT. Translated, it gives CASSPSGGYSNQPQHF. Using reference TRBV18 and TRBJ1-5 for the parts outside the CDR3, the full variable domain is NAGVMQNPRHLVRRRGQEARLRCSPMKGHSHVYWYRQLPEEGLKFMVYLQKENIIDESGMPKERFSAEFPKEGPSILRIQQVVRGDSAAYFCASSPSGGYSNQPQHFGDGTRLSIL.

This chain joins TRBV4-1 and TRBJ1-5; no firm D call. Trimming pared 0 bases from V and 0 bases from J, leaving 9 bases between. This CDR3 comprises 16 residues. Germline V lookup: CDR1 MGHRA, CDR2 YSYEKL. The CDR3 spells CASSQDNSVSNQPQHF. The CDR3 DNA sequence: TGCGCCAGCAGCCAAGATAACAGTGTTAGCAATCAGCCCCAGCATTTT.

V usage is TRBV11-2 and J usage is TRBJ2-1; D may be TRBD2 (5 bases). Trimming cost V 5 bases and J 1 base, with 21 bases left between them. The CDR3 is 18 residues long. Germline V gene sequence: CDR1 SGHAT, CDR2 FQNNGV. The CDR3 is CASSPRPSWGASYNEQFF. Here the CDR3 DNA reads TGTGCCAGCAGCCCTAGACCGTCTTGGGGAGCGTCCTACAATGAGCAGTTCTTC.

The chain combines TRBV12-5 with TRBJ2-3; TRBD2 is a possible D gene (5 bases). There are 17 residues in the CDR3. Germline CDR1 LGHNT, CDR2 FRNRAP. The ends were cut back, 6 bases at V and 3 bases at J, with 22 bases in the middle. The CDR3 reads CASGGASGDLGTDTQYF. The CDR3, as DNA: TGTGCTAGTGGGGGAGCCTCCGGAGATCTGGGGACAGATACGCAGTATTTT.